The clone carrying this T cell receptor beta chain was picked up a small number of times. Its antigen is not known. The data belong to a study of T cell repertoires in cytomegalovirus infection. Study-level background: In public TCR beta signatures, there were indications of both CMV infection and matching HLA type.

The V end was cut by 11 bases, the J end by 0 bases, with 11 bases between. This CDR3 is 13 amino acids long. TCRdb re-called the reads with MiXCR, one entry per CDR3 protein. Of under 95,000 distinct CDR3 sequences in the sample, about 44% were seen once. Study-level findings and limits: Within the response measured ex vivo, HLA-C-restricted CMV-specific TCR beta clonotypes were dominant.

The TCR sequence derives from a human donor in good health (CMV status not recorded). Some clones in this sample may be carry-over from other donors' samples. This sequence joins TRBV12-3 or TRBV12-4 and TRBJ2-1; D is perhaps TRBD2 (6 bases). Sequenced material: CD8+ T cells from cultured PBMCs, taken from culture after CMV antigen stimulation. The CDR3 loop is CAQGGSSYNEQFF. The CDR3 DNA follows: TGTGCCCAAGGAGGGAGCTCCTACAATGAGCAGTTCTTC.